The 25 T cell receptor beta chains below all came from one sample that was sequenced in a study of identical twins' blood T cells. TCRdb ran MiXCR on the 5' RACE reads and lists one entry per CDR3 protein. The sample lists fewer than 450,000 distinct CDR3 sequences, over 25% occurring once. Material: PBMCs. These receptors were taken from a woman aged 18-55 years in good health.

The chain has TRBV12-3 or TRBV12-4 and TRBJ2-1; 8 bases fit TRBD2. Trimming cost V 8 bases and J 5 bases; bases outside gene matches: 5. CDR3 length: 13 residues. As DNA, the CDR3 is TGTGCCAGCGGACATAGCGGGGACAATGAGCAGTTCTTC. This sequence encodes CASGHSGDNEQFF.

V usage is TRBV20-1 and J usage is TRBJ1-2; D not resolved. Trimming removed 6 bases from V and 4 bases from J, with 18 bases in between. Germline lookup yields CDR1 DFQATT and CDR2 SNEGSKA (reference sequence). The CDR3 consists of 14 residues. CDR3 bases: TGCAGTGCCTTTAGGGCCAGCGGTTTCTATGGCTACACCTTC. Translation: CSAFRASGFYGYTF.

This clonotype was found a few times. The gene calls are TRBV18 and TRBJ1-1, with no clear D. The germline V gene encodes CDR1 KGHSH and CDR2 LQKENI. This CDR3 is 14 amino acids long. V gave up 2 bases and J gave up 3 bases, with 10 bases separating them. The CDR3 DNA is TGTGCCAGCTCACCATCAGAAGGGCACACTGAAGCTTTCTTT. It encodes CASSPSEGHTEAFF. The complete variable domain, with remaining parts taken from reference TRBV18 and TRBJ1-1, reads NAGVMQNPRHLVRRRGQEARLRCSPMKGHSHVYWYRQLPEEGLKFMVYLQKENIIDESGMPKERFSAEFPKEGPSILRIQQVVRGDSAAYFCASSPSEGHTEAFFGQGTRLTVV.

This clonotype showed up just a few times. The chain joins TRBV7-9 to TRBJ1-2, with 7 bases matching TRBD1. Looked up from germline, CDR1 is SEHNR and CDR2 is FQNEAQ (reference sequence). The CDR3 has 16 residues. V lost 5 bases, J lost 5 bases, and 14 bases stayed unmatched. CDR3 in amino acids: CASSQVPRGRGYGYTF. For the CDR3, the DNA is TGTGCCAGCAGCCAAGTCCCGAGGGGGCGAGGATATGGCTACACCTTC.

This clonotype was observed once. The chain is built from TRBV14 and TRBJ1-1, with a possible D match to TRBD1 (5 bases). The V gene's germline CDR1 is SGHDN and CDR2 FVKESK. The CDR3 runs 13 residues. V lost 1 base and J 6 bases, leaving 9 bases between the germline ends. The CDR3: CASSQASTAEAFF. CDR3 DNA sequence: TGTGCCAGCAGCCAAGCATCGACAGCTGAAGCTTTCTTT.

Details on this clonotype: A junction boundary mismatches the germline segment, possibly from a read error. The rearrangement links TRBV11-3 to TRBJ1-2; D not certain. In germline, CDR1 is SGHNT, CDR2 YENEEA. This CDR3 region has 13 residues. The CDR3: CANSPEPNYGYTF. Here the CDR3 DNA reads TGTGCCAACAGCCCGGAGCCTAACTATGGCTACACCTTC.

V gene TRBV29-1 combines with J gene TRBJ1-2; D is unresolved. The CDR3 totals 11 residues. Germline CDR1 reads SQVTM; CDR2 reads ANQGSEA. The V and J ends lost 6 bases and 8 bases respectively, with 13 bases between them. This chain's CDR3 is CSVNGETGYTF. The CDR3 DNA reads TGCAGCGTGAACGGGGAAACCGGCTACACCTTC.

The chain carries TRBV7-9 and TRBJ2-1, with 7 nucleotides matching TRBD1. The germline gives CDR1 SEHNR, CDR2 FQNEAQ (reference sequence). V was pared by 11 bases and J by 2 bases, with 9 bases of the junction left unmatched. The CDR3 contains 14 residues. CDR3 region: CACSGQRTYNEQFF. The CDR3 DNA reads as TGTGCCTGCTCGGGACAGCGAACCTACAATGAGCAGTTCTTC.

Regarding this clonotype: This may be a read error: a much more frequent sequence differs by one nucleotide. This rearrangement joins TRBV29-1 to TRBJ2-5; D not resolved. CDR3 length equals 12 residues. Deletions cut 5 bases from V and 0 bases from J, with 7 bases between. Per the germline V gene, CDR1 is SQVTM and CDR2 is ANQGSEA. DNA for the CDR3: TGCAGCGTTTACCAGAACCAAGAGACCCAGTACTTC. Protein: CSVYQNQETQYF. The variable domain in full, with the rest retrieved from reference TRBV29-1 and TRBJ2-5, is SAVISQKPSRDICQRGTSLTIQCQVDSQVTMMFWYRQQPGQSLTLIATANQGSEATYESGFVIDKFPISRPNLTFSTLTVSNMSPEDSSIYLCSVYQNQETQYFGPGTRLLVL.

A few counts support this clonotype. The chain recombines TRBV6-6 with TRBJ2-3, with 8 bases lining up with TRBD1. Germline V CDR1 and CDR2: MNHNY, SVGAGI (reference sequence). Germline trimming cut 4 bases from V and 1 base from J; bases unmatched to any gene: 4. The CDR3 consists of 15 residues. CDR3 coding DNA: TGTGCCAGCAGTTCGGGACAGGCTCGCACAGATACGCAGTATTTT. Its translation: CASSSGQARTDTQYF.

The table lists this clonotype with a few counts. It may be a read error: a sequence one base away is much more abundant. The chain joins TRBV20-1 to TRBJ1-5, with D perhaps matching TRBD1 (5 bases). The CDR3 is 13 amino acids. Germline V gene data show CDR1 as DFQATT and CDR2 as SNEGSKA (reference sequence). Trimming removed 8 bases at V and 7 bases at J, with 18 bases between. This CDR3 is CSTITGSGQPQHF. The CDR3, as DNA: TGCAGTACAATAACGGGATCAGGGCAGCCCCAGCATTTT.

V gene TRBV5-1 combines with J gene TRBJ2-7; 7 nucleotides agree with TRBD1. CDR3 length equals 15 residues. Losses at the gene ends were 2 bases for V and 3 bases for J; bases not matched to a gene: 8. Germline lookup yields CDR1 SGHRS and CDR2 YFSETQ. The CDR3, as DNA: TGCGCCAGCAGCTTTTGGGACAGCATAAACTACGAGCAGTACTTC. Translated: CASSFWDSINYEQYF.

The rearrangement joins TRBV20-1 to TRBJ2-1; 7 bases are shared with TRBD1. This CDR3 comprises 19 residues. Per the germline V gene, CDR1 is DFQATT and CDR2 is SNEGSKA (reference sequence). For the CDR3, the DNA is TGCATTACCAAATACTACAGGGGCTCAGGTAGATCGGGGCTCAATGAGCAGTTCTTC. Protein product: CITKYYRGSGRSGLNEQFF.

The chain recombines TRBV20-1 with TRBJ1-2; TRBD1 is a possible D gene (6 bases). There are 12 residues in the CDR3. V was trimmed by 6 bases and J by 4 bases, leaving 12 bases between them. The germline CDR1 and CDR2 sequences are DFQATT and SNEGSKA (reference sequence). CDR3 protein: CSASSDSYGYTF. For the CDR3, the DNA is TGCAGTGCCTCGTCGGACAGCTATGGCTACACCTTC.

This clonotype appeared many times. The CDR3 DNA reads TGTGCCATCAGTGACCCTGACAGGGGGCGGATCGTCACTGAAGCTTTCTTT. Its translation is CAISDPDRGRIVTEAFF. The chain couples TRBV10-3 to TRBJ1-1; 10 bases are shared with TRBD1. The V gene's germline CDR1 is ENHRY and CDR2 SYGVKD. V lost 3 bases and J lost 4; bases outside the gene matches: 11. This CDR3 comprises 17 residues.

This chain connects TRBV20-1 to TRBJ1-3; D gene unclear. V was pared by 1 base and J by 3 bases, with 10 bases between. CDR1 DFQATT and CDR2 SNEGSKA come from the germline V gene (reference sequence). This CDR3 has 14 amino acids. CDR3 sequence (DNA): TGCAGTGCTAGAGCACAGAGGAGTGGAAACACCATATATTTT. Amino acids: CSARAQRSGNTIYF.

The chain employs TRBV11-2 and TRBJ2-1; D is ambiguous. The CDR3 spans 13 residues. The V gene lost 5 bases and the J gene lost 9 bases, with 14 bases spanning the gap. Per the germline V gene, CDR1 is SGHAT and CDR2 is FQNNGV. The CDR3 loop reads CASSPTVRVEQFF. CDR3 nucleotides: TGTGCCAGCAGCCCCACCGTCCGGGTTGAGCAGTTCTTC.

V usage is TRBV12-3 or TRBV12-4 and J usage is TRBJ2-3, with a possible D match to TRBD1 (6 bases). With 5 bases removed from V and 4 bases from J, the gap between germline ends came to 19 bases. The CDR3 runs to 16 residues. CDR3 protein: CASSPPTAGESDTQYF. For the CDR3, the DNA is TGTGCCAGCAGTCCCCCTACGGCAGGGGAGTCAGATACGCAGTATTTT.

This clonotype has a count of ten or more. This chain links TRBV9 with TRBJ2-2; the D is unclear. CDR1 is SGDLS and CDR2 is YYNGEE in the germline V gene. With 1 base removed from V and 5 bases from J, the gap between germline ends came to 15 bases. CDR3 length: 16 residues. The CDR3 region is CASSVSPTPRTGELFF. DNA for the CDR3: TGTGCCAGCAGCGTATCCCCGACTCCTAGGACCGGGGAGCTGTTTTTT.

J is TRBJ2-5 and V is TRBV18; D uncertain. This CDR3 is built from 13 residues. Germline CDR1 and CDR2: KGHSH and LQKENI. Trimming left V 2 bases short and J 4 bases short, with 8 bases between. CDR3 in amino acids: CASSPGLGETQYF. The CDR3 DNA is TGTGCCAGCTCACCAGGGTTGGGAGAGACCCAGTACTTC.

This clonotype was recorded a few times. V usage is TRBV29-1 and J usage is TRBJ2-5; tentative D call: TRBD2 (6 bases). Germline V lookup: CDR1 SQVTM, CDR2 ANQGSEA. V gave up 0 bases and J gave up 1 base, with 15 bases separating them. The CDR3 spans 16 residues. The CDR3 reads CSVEDLGQGGQETQYF. Written as DNA, the CDR3 is TGCAGCGTTGAAGATCTGGGGCAGGGAGGCCAAGAGACCCAGTACTTC.

The chain combines TRBV9 with TRBJ1-2, with a weak D call TRBD1 (5 bases). V gave up 3 bases and J gave up 2 bases, with 8 bases separating them. Germline assignment: CDR1 SGDLS and CDR2 YYNGEE. The CDR3 is 13 amino acids. CDR3 loop: CASSDRQNYGYTF. CDR3 coding DNA: TGTGCCAGCAGCGACCGACAGAACTATGGCTACACCTTC.

The table lists this clonotype with a few counts. The rearrangement joins TRBV7-2 to TRBJ2-1; D remains ambiguous. This CDR3 region has 17 residues. Trimming left V 8 bases short and J 3 bases short, with 23 bases between. Germline CDR1 and CDR2: SGHTA and FQGNSA. CDR3 nucleotides: TGTGCCAGCCAAGCTCCTTTGGGAATACCGAACTACAATGAGCAGTTCTTC. Protein: CASQAPLGIPNYNEQFF.

This clonotype was seen a handful of times. The CDR3, as DNA: TGTGCCAGCAGCTCCCTGTATGGTAATGAGCAGTTCTTC. Translation gives CASSSLYGNEQFF. The V gene is TRBV11-2, the J gene TRBJ2-1; D gene ambiguous. The CDR3 covers 13 residues. Trimming cost V 4 bases and J 7 bases, with 11 bases left between them. Germline V gene sequence: CDR1 SGHAT, CDR2 FQNNGV. Full variable domain (rest looked up from reference TRBV11-2 and TRBJ2-1): EAGVAQSPRYKIIEKRQSVAFWCNPISGHATLYWYQQILGQGPKLLIQFQNNGVVDDSQLPKDRFSAERLKGVDSTLKIQPAKLEDSAVYLCASSSLYGNEQFFGPGTRLTVL.

This clonotype was seen more than once but under ten times. This rearrangement joins TRBV5-1 to TRBJ2-3; the D is unclear. The V end lost 6 bases, the J end lost 0 bases, and 5 bases lay between the germline ends. CDR1 and CDR2 (germline): SGHRS, YFSETQ. This CDR3 contains 12 residues. In DNA, the CDR3 is TGCGCCAGCATCGGAAGCACAGATACGCAGTATTTT. This sequence encodes CASIGSTDTQYF.